The rows below give T cell receptor beta chains drawn from one sample of a study of T cells in Graves' hyperthyroidism and ophthalmopathy. TCRdb independently ran MiXCR on the multiplex PCR reads; one entry per CDR3 protein. The repertoire holds under 400,000 distinct CDR3 sequences, over 15% seen once, with about 53% in the top ten. Sample: blood. The receptor source for this set is a woman aged 50 to 60 with Graves' hyperthyroidism. The CDR3 runs from the conserved cysteine through the conserved F or W. Fields, in order: J gene, V gene, CDR3 length, clone size, D gene, CDR3 protein, CDR3 DNA. D genes are given only for firm matches. Expanded clones get a size class; other rows say once, few or many, or leave the size out.

TRBJ2-7 | TRBV11-2 | 15 | - | TRBD1 | CASSQTTGESYEQYF | TGTGCCAGCAGCCAAACGACAGGGGAGTCCTACGAGCAGTACTTC
TRBJ2-1 | TRBV28 | 15 | - | TRBD1 | CASRMGPGQGYEQFF | TGTGCCAGCAGAATGGGTCCGGGACAGGGCTATGAGCAGTTCTTC
TRBJ2-2 | TRBV18 | 16 | many | - | CASSQQTRINTGELFF | TGTGCCAGCTCACAACAAACTAGGATAAACACCGGGGAGCTGTTTTTT
TRBJ2-1 | TRBV5-1 | 16 | many | TRBD2 | CASSLMPSGSRNKQFF | TGCGCCAGCAGCTTGATGCCTAGCGGGTCGCGAAACAAGCAGTTCTTC
TRBJ1-5 | TRBV7-2 | 14 | many | - | CASSLGRERQPQHF | TGTGCCAGCAGCTTAGGTAGGGAAAGGCAGCCCCAGCATTTT
TRBJ1-3 | TRBV7-8 | 14 | - | - | CASPKTGSGNTIYF | TGTGCCAGCCCGAAGACGGGCTCTGGAAACACCATATATTTT
TRBJ2-3 | TRBV20-1 | 13 | few | - | CSASQLPTDTQYF | TGCAGTGCTAGTCAACTGCCAACTGATACGCAGTATTTT
TRBJ2-2 | TRBV2 | 15 | - | - | CASSEANTYTGELFF | TGTGCCAGCAGTGAAGCAAACACCTACACCGGGGAGCTGTTTTTT
TRBJ2-7 | TRBV5-4 | 16 | - | TRBD2 | CASSPGTSGTSYEQYF | TGTGCCAGCAGCCCTGGGACTAGCGGGACTAGCTACGAGCAGTACTTC
TRBJ1-1 | TRBV6-2/TRBV6-3 | 13 | many | - | CASSFLGRTEAFF | TGTGCCAGCAGTTTCCTTGGGAGAACTGAAGCTTTCTTT
TRBJ2-1 | TRBV20-1 | 11 | - | - | CSAWDYNEQFF | TGCAGTGCCTGGGACTACAATGAGCAGTTCTTC
TRBJ2-7 | TRBV27 | 14 | many | - | CASRNPGRIYEQYF | TGTGCCAGCAGAAATCCGGGACGGATCTACGAGCAGTACTTC
TRBJ1-4 | TRBV6-2/TRBV6-3 | 14 | - | - | CASRPGSGNEKLFF | TGTGCCAGCAGGCCAGGGTCGGGGAATGAAAAACTGTTTTTT
TRBJ2-1 | TRBV7-3 | 15 | - | TRBD2 | CASSLLAGEVNEQFF | TGTGCCAGCAGCTTACTAGCGGGAGAGGTCAATGAGCAGTTCTTC
TRBJ2-4 | TRBV3-1 | 13 | many | - | CASSPSGRDIQYF | TGTGCCAGCAGCCCCTCTGGGCGGGACATTCAGTACTTC
TRBJ1-5 | TRBV10-2 | 14 | few | - | CASTPTNSNQPQHF | TGCGCCAGCACTCCGACAAATAGCAATCAGCCCCAGCATTTT
TRBJ2-5 | TRBV7-8 | 14 | once | - | CASSLANDRATQYF | TGTGCCAGCAGCTTAGCGAACGACCGGGCGACCCAGTACTTC
TRBJ2-1 | TRBV6-1 | 15 | many | TRBD2 | CASTPTSGGMGEQFF | TGTGCCAGCACCCCGACTAGCGGAGGGATGGGTGAGCAGTTCTTC
TRBJ2-1 | TRBV2 | 18 | many | - | CASSEGLGRARSYNEQFF | TGTGCCAGCAGTGAAGGACTAGGTAGGGCAAGGTCCTACAATGAGCAGTTCTTC
TRBJ2-7 | TRBV20-1 | 13 | - | - | CSASVDYSYEQYF | TGCAGTGCTAGCGTAGACTACTCCTACGAGCAGTACTTC
TRBJ2-3 | TRBV28 | 12 | many | - | CASSFSRDTQYF | TGTGCCAGCAGTTTTAGTCGGGATACGCAGTATTTT
TRBJ2-7 | TRBV18 | 13 | many | - | CASSPDGSYEQYF | TGTGCCAGCTCACCAGACGGGTCCTACGAGCAGTACTTC
TRBJ2-4 | TRBV20-1 | 14 | - | TRBD1 | CSAHTGGRSDIQYF | TGCAGTGCCCACACAGGGGGCAGGTCGGACATTCAGTACTTC
TRBJ2-2 | TRBV20-1 | 13 | - | - | CSAIFLVSGELFF | TGCAGTGCTATATTCCTAGTCAGCGGGGAGCTGTTTTTT
TRBJ2-1 | TRBV20-1 | 14 | many | TRBD2 | CSAFTSGGYNEQFF | TGCAGTGCGTTCACTAGCGGGGGCTACAATGAGCAGTTCTTC
TRBJ2-5 | TRBV11-3 | 15 | few | TRBD2 | CASSHGIAGGETQYF | TGTGCCAGCAGCCATGGCATAGCGGGGGGTGAGACCCAGTACTTC
TRBJ1-6 | TRBV7-9 | 14 | many | TRBD1 | CASTGDSNNSPLHF | TGTGCCAGCACCGGGGACAGTAATAATTCACCCCTCCACTTT
TRBJ2-7 | TRBV11-1 | 15 | - | TRBD2 | CASSLTSGMNYEQYF | TGTGCCAGCAGCCTTACTAGCGGGATGAACTACGAGCAGTACTTC
TRBJ2-2 | TRBV5-1 | 17 | - | - | CASSFTLPRTNTGELFF | TGCGCCAGCAGCTTTACTTTGCCACGGACGAACACCGGGGAGCTGTTTTTT
TRBJ1-5 | TRBV18 | 17 | few | - | CASSPSEAGYSNQPQHF | TGTGCCAGCTCACCATCTGAGGCGGGTTATAGCAATCAGCCCCAGCATTTT
TRBJ2-1 | TRBV20-1 | 14 | many | TRBD2 | CSALAGVGYNEQFF | TGCAGTGCCCTAGCGGGAGTGGGTTACAATGAGCAGTTCTTC
TRBJ2-7 | TRBV28 | 14 | few | - | CASSSNRVPYEQYF | TGTGCCAGCAGTTCGAACAGGGTCCCCTACGAGCAGTACTTC
TRBJ1-6 | TRBV5-6 | 15 | few | TRBD1 | CASSFGTGPNSPLHF | TGTGCCAGCAGCTTCGGGACAGGGCCTAATTCACCCCTCCACTTT
TRBJ1-5 | TRBV7-9 | 17 | - | - | CASSLDFDSYSNQPQHF | TGTGCCAGCAGCTTAGACTTTGACAGCTATAGCAATCAGCCCCAGCATTTT
TRBJ1-4 | TRBV20-1 | 14 | many | - | CSASGGELNEKLFF | TGCAGTGCTAGCGGGGGCGAACTTAATGAAAAACTGTTTTTT
TRBJ1-1 | TRBV15 | 13 | many | - | CATEDGMNTEAFF | TGTGCCACCGAGGACGGCATGAACACTGAAGCTTTCTTT
TRBJ2-7 | TRBV18 | 12 | - | TRBD2 | CASSGGSYEQYF | TGTGCCAGCTCGGGGGGGTCCTACGAGCAGTACTTC
TRBJ2-1 | TRBV2 | 14 | - | - | CASSREGAYNEQFF | TGTGCCAGCTCCAGGGAGGGGGCGTACAATGAGCAGTTCTTC
TRBJ2-1 | TRBV4-1 | 16 | - | TRBD2 | CASSQVPAGVYNEQFF | TGCGCCAGCAGCCAAGTTCCAGCGGGAGTATACAATGAGCAGTTCTTC
TRBJ2-5 | TRBV12-3/TRBV12-4 | 15 | - | TRBD1 | CASSLTRTGGETQYF | TGTGCCAGCAGTTTAACCCGGACAGGGGGGGAGACCCAGTACTTC
TRBJ1-5 | TRBV27 | 16 | - | TRBD1 | CASSPYRGQGRKPQHF | TGTGCCAGCTCACCATACCGGGGACAGGGCAGAAAGCCCCAGCATTTT
TRBJ2-3 | TRBV18 | 14 | few | TRBD1 | CASSPDRVTDTQYF | TGTGCCAGCTCACCCGACAGGGTCACAGATACGCAGTATTTT
TRBJ1-2 | TRBV5-1 | 14 | - | - | CASSTQGGNYGYTF | TGCGCCAGCAGCACTCAAGGGGGAAACTATGGCTACACCTTC
TRBJ1-2 | TRBV6-1 | 15 | few | TRBD1 | CASIRRTGGDYGYTF | TGTGCCAGCATTAGGAGGACAGGGGGCGACTATGGCTACACCTTC
TRBJ1-1 | TRBV10-3 | 12 | few | - | CASLNWDTEAFF | TGTGCCAGCCTGAATTGGGACACTGAAGCTTTCTTT
TRBJ2-1 | TRBV6-1 | 18 | - | - | CASSPQWRFVRSYNEQFF | TGTGCCAGCAGCCCTCAATGGCGATTTGTTAGGTCCTACAATGAGCAGTTCTTC
TRBJ2-5 | TRBV7-9 | 12 | many | - | CASSPAGETQYF | TGTGCCAGCAGCCCTGCCGGGGAGACCCAGTACTTC
TRBJ1-1 | TRBV12-3/TRBV12-4 | 15 | many | - | CASSSYADMNTEAFF | TGTGCCAGCAGTTCGTATGCTGACATGAACACTGAAGCTTTCTTT
TRBJ1-3 | TRBV6-1 | 14 | few | - | CASGPEASGNTIYF | TGTGCCAGCGGCCCCGAGGCTTCTGGAAACACCATATATTTT
TRBJ2-3 | TRBV12-3/TRBV12-4 | 14 | - | TRBD2 | CASRTSGDTDTQYF | TGTGCCAGTCGGACTAGCGGGGACACAGATACGCAGTATTTT
TRBJ2-1 | TRBV7-9 | 21 | once | TRBD2 | CASSLALVSGRHVRGYNEQFF | TGTGCCAGCAGCTTAGCGCTGGTTAGCGGGAGACACGTAAGAGGATACAATGAGCAGTTCTTC
TRBJ2-5 | TRBV11-2 | 16 | - | - | CASREMGKGGGETQYF | TGTGCCAGCAGGGAAATGGGAAAGGGAGGAGGGGAGACCCAGTACTTC
TRBJ2-1 | TRBV10-2 | 14 | - | - | CASSELHEINEQFF | TGCGCCAGCAGTGAACTCCACGAAATCAATGAGCAGTTCTTC
TRBJ1-4 | TRBV28 | 15 | few | - | CASSPAAGLNEKLFF | TGTGCCAGCAGTCCCGCCGCCGGCCTTAATGAAAAACTGTTTTTT
TRBJ1-1 | TRBV30 | 12 | - | - | CAWRVGVTEAFF | TGTGCCTGGAGAGTAGGGGTGACTGAAGCTTTCTTT
TRBJ2-1 | TRBV5-1 | 15 | many | TRBD2 | CASSLSGAPYNEQFF | TGCGCCAGCAGCTTGAGCGGGGCCCCCTACAATGAGCAGTTCTTC
TRBJ2-2 | TRBV12-5 | 15 | few | - | CASGLPGGRTGELFF | TGTGCTAGTGGTTTACCCGGGGGTAGAACCGGGGAGCTGTTTTTT